This T cell receptor (beta chain) was identified during a study of patients and donors after allogeneic stem cell transplantation. The CDR3 extends over 13 amino acids. V lost 4 bases and J lost 8, with 12 bases in between. Germline CDR1 is SQVTM and CDR2 is ANQGSEA. TCRdb used MiXCR to reprocess the RT-PCR reads, holding one entry per CDR3 protein. The table shows roughly 940,000 distinct CDR3 sequences, with under 20% occurring only once. The receptor's source is a human donor who was either an allogeneic HSCT recipient or a stem cell or donor lymphocyte infusion donor (not recorded which). It is not recorded whose cells these are; they may come from a transplant donor. V gene TRBV29-1 combines with J gene TRBJ1-6; a possible D gene is TRBD1 (5 bases). Sequencing was performed on blood, either unsorted or a sorted T cell fraction (not recorded which). CDR3 DNA sequence: TGCAGCGTTGGTCTCAGGGAGGATTCACCCCTCCACTTT. Its translation is CSVGLREDSPLHF.